This TCR beta chain is drawn from a study of blood T cell repertoires in COVID-19. The wider study: Both acute and convalescent COVID-19 samples were obtained from the United States, Italy and Spain. The cDNA or gDNA used as material had been derived from T cells, B-cell-depleted T cells, or PBMCs.

Source study methods: Amplification of reference gene primers was used by the study to estimate nucleated cell counts. Profiling relied on immunoSEQ multiplex PCR, and the TCRdb table lists in-frame clones only, not all of them. V, J and clone size are those of that table, while D and trimming were read from the DNA. The repertoire holds 18,000 or so clones, with approximately 84% as singletons. Trimming took 5 bases from V and 4 from J, leaving 20 bases between them. Germline V gives CDR1 MNHEY, CDR2 SVGEGT. The CDR3 runs 16 residues. Sequencing was done on a sample of peripheral blood. The rearrangement links TRBV6-2 or TRBV6-3 to TRBJ1-2; the D gene is possibly TRBD1 (5 bases). The receptor was isolated from a human donor with active COVID-19. The donor label of this sample is uncertain. Here the CDR3 reads CASSAAGGTGGYGYTF. The CDR3, as DNA: TGTGCCAGCAGTGCCGCGGGGGGGACGGGCGGCTATGGCTACACCTTC.